This T cell receptor (beta chain) was observed in a study of shared clonotypes between healthy human individuals. Study results and caveats: Sequencing depth was predicted to influence how clonotypes are shared among donors.

A remark on this clone: Antigen unknown.

Naivety among CD8 cells was defined by CD45RO negativity and positive CCR7 selection, thereby excluding terminally differentiated effector memory CD45RA+ cells. V gave up 8 bases and J gave up 5 bases; unmatched junction bases: 11. Germline values: CDR1 PRHDT, CDR2 FYEKMQ (reference sequence). The CDR3 length is 16 residues. Assay runs were performed at deep level. The sorted-subset replicate PCRs were given roughly 200 ng DNA, which is tens of thousands of T cell genomes. Per the original data handling: In the immunoSEQ data, sequences were junction-only and lacked quality scores, so filtering differed. The table came from immunoSEQ multiplex PCR; TCRdb's copy has only in-frame clones and leaves some out. The V and J calls and clone size are taken from that table; D and trimming were inferred from the DNA. The sample contains more than 2 million clones, 93% of which appear only once.

The specimen was naive CD8+ T cells from PBMCs. The receptor was isolated from a young man in good health. Some clones in this sample may be carry-over from other donors' samples. The J gene is TRBJ2-7, the V gene TRBV13; 14 bases are shared with TRBD2. For the CDR3, the DNA is TGTGCCAGCGGACCCGTCAGGACTAGCGGGAGGAACGAGCAGTACTTC. It yields the protein CASGPVRTSGRNEQYF.